The 23 T cell receptor beta chains below come from one sample, sequenced in a study of vaccination and CD4 T cells after COVID-19. The Oncomine TCR Beta short-read assay was applied to DNA of cultured CD4+ T cells. Via MiXCR, TCRdb re-called the PCR reads, giving one row per CDR3 protein. The repertoire consists of more than 20,000 distinct CDR3 sequences, with over 40% occurring once and the leading ten covering around 4.2%. Their recognized antigens are unknown. Sample treatment: approximately 9-day PBMC culture with coronavirus spike peptide pools or control peptides (ViraFEST assay). Sequences were obtained from CD4+ T cells from blood, cultured in vitro. The receptors were sampled from a human donor who had recovered from COVID-19.

The J gene is TRBJ1-1, the V gene TRBV27, with D unclear. Trimming left V 6 bases short and J 4 bases short, with 15 bases between. The CDR3 loop spans 14 amino acids. Germline V CDR1 and CDR2: MNHEY, SMNVEV (reference sequence). The CDR3 is CASRGGYWGTEAFF. As DNA, the CDR3 is TGTGCCAGCAGGGGAGGGTATTGGGGCACTGAAGCTTTCTTT.

V is TRBV6-1 and J is TRBJ2-5, with 7 bases that match TRBD2. The CDR3 has 15 residues. J lost 3 bases, V lost 5 bases, and 9 bases had no gene match. Germline V CDR1 and CDR2: MNHNS, SASEGT. CDR3 residues: CASSRSSGLKETQYF. The CDR3 coding sequence is TGTGCCAGCAGTCGATCTAGCGGACTAAAAGAGACCCAGTACTTC.

This rearrangement joins TRBV19 to TRBJ2-2; 7 nucleotides align to TRBD1. CDR1 is LNHDA, CDR2 SQIVND, per germline (reference sequence). The CDR3 totals 14 residues. V gave up 4 bases and J gave up 4 bases; unmatched junction bases: 3. The DNA of the CDR3 is TGTGCCAGTAGTACTAGGGACAGCACCGGGGAGCTGTTTTTT. Amino acids: CASSTRDSTGELFF.

The chain carries TRBV29-1 and TRBJ2-7, with D possibly matching TRBD2 (5 bases). The germline V gene has CDR1 SQVTM and CDR2 ANQGSEA. The CDR3 sequence is 11 residues long. V lost 8 bases and J lost 3, with 11 bases in between. This CDR3 is CSFRTSYEQYF. The CDR3, as DNA: TGCAGCTTCCGCACTAGCTACGAGCAGTACTTC.

V is TRBV27 and J is TRBJ1-2; 8 bases match TRBD1. The ends lost 6 bases at V and 5 bases at J; junction bases unmatched: 11. The germline gives CDR1 MNHEY, CDR2 SMNVEV (reference sequence). The CDR3 runs 15 residues. The CDR3 sequence is CASRDGQGRKYGYTF. The CDR3 nucleotides read TGTGCCAGCAGGGACGGACAGGGAAGGAAGTATGGCTACACCTTC.

This clonotype has only a few counts. The CDR3 loop reads CASTPARGTGELFF. The DNA for the CDR3 is TGTGCCAGCACACCGGCCCGTGGAACCGGGGAGCTGTTTTTT. The chain combines TRBV6-1 with TRBJ2-2, with D unresolved. V was cut by 7 bases and J by 5 bases, with 14 bases left in between. The germline gives CDR1 MNHNS, CDR2 SASEGT. The CDR3 consists of 14 residues.

This clonotype turned up a few times. The J gene is TRBJ2-3, the V gene TRBV7-8; TRBD2 matches 9 bases. This CDR3 has 16 amino acids. V lost 5 bases, J lost 0 bases, and 6 bases stayed unmatched. Per germline, CDR1 SGHVS and CDR2 FQNEAQ. The CDR3 region has the DNA TGTGCCAGCAGCAGTCTAGCGGGGACAAGCACAGATACGCAGTATTTT. Protein sequence: CASSSLAGTSTDTQYF.

This chain links TRBV4-3 with TRBJ2-7; D is undetermined. V lost 1 base to trimming and J lost 1 base, with 11 bases between them. The CDR3 sequence is 15 residues long. Germline loops: CDR1 LGHNA, CDR2 YSLEER. The CDR3 loop reads CASSQGRATSYEQYF. The CDR3 bases are TGCGCCAGCAGCCAAGGCCGAGCGACATCCTACGAGCAGTACTTC.

This rearrangement joins TRBV6-1 to TRBJ2-7; D remains unclear. The germline CDR1 and CDR2 sequences are MNHNS and SASEGT. This CDR3 is 15 amino acids long. The V end was cut by 4 bases, the J end by 2 bases, with 15 bases between. CDR3 residues: CASSATWQDPYEQYF. CDR3 bases: TGTGCCAGCAGTGCTACTTGGCAGGATCCCTACGAGCAGTACTTC.

This clonotype has a handful of counts. The genes are TRBV20-1 and TRBJ1-4, with D possibly TRBD1 on 6 matching bases. CDR1 is DFQATT, CDR2 SNEGSKA, per germline (reference sequence). This CDR3 is 14 amino acids long. The V and J ends lost 6 bases and 8 bases respectively, with 19 bases between them. The DNA for the CDR3 is TGCAGTGCAACCGGGGGGCAGGGAGGCGAAAAACTGTTTTTT. It yields the protein CSATGGQGGEKLFF.

This clonotype has only a few counts. The rearrangement uses TRBV28 and TRBJ2-7; TRBD2 might be the D (5 bases). With 4 bases removed from V and 2 bases from J, the gap between germline ends came to 15 bases. CDR1 and CDR2 (germline): MDHEN, SYDVKM. This CDR3 spans 15 amino acids. CDR3: CASSSPPTRAYEQYF. Written as DNA, the CDR3 is TGTGCCAGCAGTTCCCCACCCACGAGGGCCTACGAGCAGTACTTC.

The rearrangement links TRBV7-6 to TRBJ2-1, with TRBD2 matching over 9 bases. Per germline, CDR1 SGHVS and CDR2 FNYEAQ. This CDR3 has 15 amino acids. V lost 7 bases to trimming and J lost 2 bases; unmatched junction nucleotides: 6. CDR3 sequence: CASTLAGLTYNEQFF. CDR3 coding DNA: TGTGCCAGCACCCTAGCGGGGCTGACCTACAATGAGCAGTTCTTC.

Notes on this clonotype: Possible read error: a much larger clone is one base away. Given the absence of the conserved phenylalanine or tryptophan at the CDR3 end, a read error is likely. The chain combines TRBV6-1 with TRBJ1-5; weak D call: TRBD1 (5 bases). The V end lost 5 bases, the J end lost 4 bases, and 9 bases lay between the germline ends. Germline lookup yields CDR1 MNHNS and CDR2 SASEGT. The CDR3 covers 13 residues. CDR3 sequence: CASSTQVNQPQHS. The CDR3 coding sequence is TGTGCCAGCAGTACACAGGTAAATCAGCCCCAGCATTCT.

This clonotype came up a few times. This chain uses TRBV11-2 with TRBJ1-2; D is unclear. The CDR3 runs to 14 residues. V gave up 0 bases and J gave up 4 bases, with 9 bases separating them. From germline, CDR1 is SGHAT and CDR2 FQNNGV. The CDR3 DNA follows: TGTGCCAGCAGCTTAGAGGTGGTGAGCTATGGCTACACCTTC. It is translated as CASSLEVVSYGYTF.

The chain carries TRBV28 and TRBJ1-1, with a possible D match to TRBD1 (6 bases). Trimming left V 5 bases short and J 1 base short, with 17 bases between. This CDR3 has 16 residues. CDR1 and CDR2 from the germline V gene are MDHEN and SYDVKM. CDR3 DNA: TGTGCCAGCAGTCCTCATTCACAGGGCACGAACACTGAAGCTTTCTTT. This translates into CASSPHSQGTNTEAFF.

The chain couples TRBV18 to TRBJ2-3; D call uncertain. CDR3 length: 13 amino acids. V shed 6 bases and J shed 4 bases, with 11 bases lying between them. CDR1 is KGHSH, CDR2 LQKENI, per germline. CDR3 coding DNA: TGTGCCAGCTCCCATGGTGTCCCAGATACGCAGTATTTT. It is translated as CASSHGVPDTQYF.

The chain employs TRBV5-1 and TRBJ1-5; weak D call: TRBD1 (5 bases). The V gene lost 4 bases and the J gene lost 7 bases, with 18 bases spanning the gap. CDR1 SGHRS and CDR2 YFSETQ come from the germline V gene. The CDR3 spans 15 residues. In DNA, the CDR3 is TGCGCCAGCAGCCCGGACGGGGCGCGGGAACAGCCCCAGCATTTT. Translating it yields CASSPDGAREQPQHF.

This sequence joins TRBV24-1 and TRBJ2-1; perhaps TRBD1 as D (5 bases). V lost 9 bases to trimming and J lost 3 bases, with 8 bases between them. The CDR3 consists of 12 residues. Germline V gene data show CDR1 as KGHDR and CDR2 as SFDVKD. CDR3 amino acids: CATSRGYNEQFF. DNA for the CDR3: TGTGCCACCTCTAGGGGCTACAATGAGCAGTTCTTC.

The chain carries TRBV19 and TRBJ2-2, with TRBD2 matching over 14 bases. Losses at the gene ends were 6 bases for V and 3 bases for J; bases not matched to a gene: 9. This CDR3 region has 18 residues. Germline V gene sequence: CDR1 LNHDA, CDR2 SQIVND (reference sequence). CDR3 in amino acids: CASRGGTSGRGDTGELFF. CDR3 coding DNA: TGTGCCAGTAGAGGGGGGACTAGCGGGAGAGGGGACACCGGGGAGCTGTTTTTT. The complete variable domain, with remaining parts taken from reference TRBV19 and TRBJ2-2, reads DGGITQSPKYLFRKEGQNVTLSCEQNLNHDAMYWYRQDPGQGLRLIYYSQIVNDFQKGDIAEGYSVSREKKESFPLTVTSAQKNPTAFYLCASRGGTSGRGDTGELFFGEGSRLTVL.

The CDR3 reads CASSSWDTNYGYTF. In nucleotides, the CDR3 is TGTGCCAGCAGCTCGTGGGACACAAACTATGGCTACACCTTC. The gene calls are TRBV11-3 and TRBJ1-2, with D perhaps matching TRBD1 (6 bases). Trimming stripped 4 bases from V and 2 bases from J, with 11 bases between. The CDR3 sequence is 14 residues long. Germline V lookup: CDR1 SGHNT, CDR2 YENEEA.

The chain carries TRBV7-2 and TRBJ2-2; TRBD1 is a possible D gene (6 bases). The germline V gene encodes CDR1 SGHTA and CDR2 FQGNSA. The germline V and J ends were trimmed by 2 bases and 3 bases, with 7 bases remaining between them. The CDR3 runs 14 residues. The CDR3 DNA is TGTGCCAGCAGCTTAACAGGGTACACCGGGGAGCTGTTTTTT. Translating gives CASSLTGYTGELFF.

The chain carries TRBV5-4 and TRBJ1-3; D not certain. Trimming took 0 bases from V and 4 from J, leaving 11 bases between them. CDR1 is SGHNT, CDR2 YYREEE, per germline (reference sequence). CDR3 length: 15 amino acids. The CDR3, as DNA: TGTGCCAGCAGCTTGGGTCGTGACCAAGGAAACACCATATATTTT. Encoded protein: CASSLGRDQGNTIYF.

The chain employs TRBV6-1 and TRBJ2-2; 7 bases fit TRBD1. Germline V gives CDR1 MNHNS, CDR2 SASEGT. The CDR3 length is 15 residues. The V gene end was trimmed by 7 bases and the J gene end by 3 bases; junction bases not matched to a gene: 8. CDR3 in DNA: TGTGCCAGCACCCCAGGGGGTTACGACACCGGGGAGCTGTTTTTT. Encoded protein: CASTPGGYDTGELFF.